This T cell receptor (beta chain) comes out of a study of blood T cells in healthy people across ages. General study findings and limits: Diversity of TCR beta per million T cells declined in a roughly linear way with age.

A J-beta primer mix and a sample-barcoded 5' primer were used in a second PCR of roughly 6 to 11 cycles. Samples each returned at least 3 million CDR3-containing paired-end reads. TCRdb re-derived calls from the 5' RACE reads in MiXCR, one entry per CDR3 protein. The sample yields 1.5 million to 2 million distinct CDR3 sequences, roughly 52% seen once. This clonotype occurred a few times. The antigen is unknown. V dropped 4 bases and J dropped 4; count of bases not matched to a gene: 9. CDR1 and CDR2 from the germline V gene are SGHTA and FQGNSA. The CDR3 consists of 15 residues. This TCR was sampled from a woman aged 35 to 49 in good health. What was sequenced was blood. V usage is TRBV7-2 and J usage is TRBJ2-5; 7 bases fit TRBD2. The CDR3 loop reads CASSSGGGLGETQYF. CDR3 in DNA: TGTGCCAGCAGCTCTGGGGGAGGGCTAGGAGAGACCCAGTACTTC.